This T cell receptor beta chain was found in a study of T cell responses to AZD1222 COVID-19 vaccine. Study at large: Investigators merged groups given second doses at roughly 4 or roughly 12 weeks.

As to this clone: Its antigen remains unidentified.

Findings and caveats of the study: At baseline, seropositivity was found in only a handful of AZD1222 recipients. Once two AZD1222 doses were given, Spike-specific TCR breadth and depth went up. Most donors were white British, females outnumbered males, and clonal diversity was possibly underestimated.

Germline V lookup: CDR1 GTSNPN, CDR2 SVGIG (reference sequence). V lost 1 base and J 7 bases, leaving 13 bases between the germline ends. CDR3 length equals 13 residues. Sequenced by immunoSEQ multiplex PCR; TCRdb stores in-frame clones only, minus some. The sample has roughly 160,000 clones, around nine tenths seen once. The TCR comes from an adult in good health. J is TRBJ1-2 and V is TRBV30; D call uncertain. Sequenced here: peripheral blood, sampled on day 0 of AZD1222 vaccination. CDR3 region: CAWSALQEFGYTF. CDR3 coding DNA: TGTGCCTGGAGTGCCCTTCAGGAATTTGGCTACACCTTC.